This T cell receptor beta chain was captured by sequencing in a study of blood T cell repertoires in COVID-19. The wider study: The samples span acute and convalescent COVID-19 from the United States, Italy and Spain.

The data were produced by immunoSEQ multiplex PCR, yet TCRdb's version contains in-frame clones alone and is incomplete. The sample has about 300,000 clones, approximately 90% seen once. This clone appeared a few times. While infection was still active, Seattle patients were enrolled and then followed longitudinally. In germline, CDR1 is SGDLS, CDR2 YYNGEE. V was pared by 4 bases and J by 7 bases, with 5 bases of the junction left unmatched. This CDR3 has 14 residues. The TCR originated in a woman in her forties or fifties with COVID-19, enrolled during active disease. The chain has TRBV9 and TRBJ1-4, with TRBD1 identical over 9 bases. Material for sequencing was peripheral blood. The CDR3 spells CASSTGQGGEKLFF. The CDR3, as DNA: TGTGCCAGCAGCACGGGACAGGGTGGTGAAAAACTGTTTTTT.